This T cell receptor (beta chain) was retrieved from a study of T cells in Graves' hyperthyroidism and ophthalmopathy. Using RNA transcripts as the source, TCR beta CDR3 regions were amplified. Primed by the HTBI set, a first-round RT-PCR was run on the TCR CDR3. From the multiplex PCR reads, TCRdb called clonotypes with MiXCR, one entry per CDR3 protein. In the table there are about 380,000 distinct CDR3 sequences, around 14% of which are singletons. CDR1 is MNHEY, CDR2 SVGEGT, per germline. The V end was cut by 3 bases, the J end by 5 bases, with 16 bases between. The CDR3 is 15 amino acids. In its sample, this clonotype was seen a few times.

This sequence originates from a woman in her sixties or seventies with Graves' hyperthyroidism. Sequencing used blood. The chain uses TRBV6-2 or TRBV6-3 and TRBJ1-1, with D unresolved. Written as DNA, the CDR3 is TGTGCCAGCAGTTATATGGGAACCGGAACAACTGAAGCTTTCTTT. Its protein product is CASSYMGTGTTEAFF.